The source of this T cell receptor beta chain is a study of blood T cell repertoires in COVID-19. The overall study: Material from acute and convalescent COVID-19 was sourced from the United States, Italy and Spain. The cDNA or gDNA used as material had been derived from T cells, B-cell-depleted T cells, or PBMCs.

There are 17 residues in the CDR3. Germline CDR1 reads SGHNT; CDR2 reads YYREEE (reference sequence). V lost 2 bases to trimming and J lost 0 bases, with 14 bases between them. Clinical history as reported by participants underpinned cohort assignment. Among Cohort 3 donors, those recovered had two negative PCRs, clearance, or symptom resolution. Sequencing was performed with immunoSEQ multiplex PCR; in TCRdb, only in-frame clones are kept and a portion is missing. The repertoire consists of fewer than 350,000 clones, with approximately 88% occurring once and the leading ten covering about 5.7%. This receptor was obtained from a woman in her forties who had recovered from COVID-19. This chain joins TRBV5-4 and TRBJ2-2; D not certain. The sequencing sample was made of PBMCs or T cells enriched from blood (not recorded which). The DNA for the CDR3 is TGTGCCAGCAGCTTCGGTGGGCGCGCCTCGAACACCGGGGAGCTGTTTTTT. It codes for CASSFGGRASNTGELFF. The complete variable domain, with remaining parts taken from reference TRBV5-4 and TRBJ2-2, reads ETGVTQSPTHLIKTRGQQVTLRCSSQSGHNTVSWYQQALGQGPQFIFQYYREEENGRGNFPPRFSGLQFPNYSSELNVNALELDDSALYLCASSFGGRASNTGELFFGEGSRLTVL.